This is a list of T cell receptor beta chains from one sample in a study of shared clonotypes between healthy human individuals. Only in-frame clones appear in the TCRdb table, and some are missing; sequencing was by immunoSEQ multiplex PCR. The table shows more than 550,000 clones, with about 91% occurring only once. Sequenced: naive CD8+ T cells sorted from blood. The receptors derive from a man aged 25 to 45 in good health. Each CDR3 is given with its conserved first and last residue. Fields, in order: J gene, clone size, V gene, D gene, CDR3 DNA, CDR3 protein. The D gene is left open where the match is weak. The size of a clone is reported for some rows only, either as once, few or many, or as a class for expanded clones.

TRBJ2-3	once	TRBV25-1	NA	TGTGCCAGCAGTGACCCCCAGGTAGGGGAGACTAGCACAGATACGCAGTATTTT	CASSDPQVGETSTDTQYF
TRBJ1-5	NA	TRBV27	NA	TGTGCCAGCAGTTTAGCCAGGAGCAATCAGCCCCAGCATTTT	CASSLARSNQPQHF
TRBJ2-1	NA	TRBV7-2	TRBD2	TGTGCCAGCAGCTTACTCGGACTAGCGGGAGGTAGCTCCTACAATGAGCAGTTCTTC	CASSLLGLAGGSSYNEQFF
TRBJ2-7	NA	TRBV7-9	TRBD2	TGTGCCAGCAGCTTACCGAGGGACTCCGGGACTAGTAGCTACGAGCAGTACTTC	CASSLPRDSGTSSYEQYF
TRBJ1-1	NA	TRBV6-1	NA	TGTGCCAGCAGTGATTACGGAAGCACTGAAGCTTTCTTT	CASSDYGSTEAFF
TRBJ2-3	once	TRBV2	TRBD1	TGTGCCAGCATTATACAGGGGGCCGGAGATACGCAGTATTTT	CASIIQGAGDTQYF
TRBJ2-7	NA	TRBV6-1	NA	TGTGCCAGCAGTGATTGGGTCAACGAGCAGTACTTC	CASSDWVNEQYF
TRBJ2-2	NA	TRBV7-6	NA	TGTGCCAGCAGCTTAGACATCGCCGGGGAGCTGTTTTTT	CASSLDIAGELFF
TRBJ2-7	NA	TRBV5-1	NA	TGCGCCAGCAGCTCGGACAGCTCCTACGAGCAGTACTTC	CASSSDSSYEQYF
TRBJ1-4	NA	TRBV30	NA	TGTGCCTGGAGTGTGGGCGTACGTTCAACTAATGAAAAACTGTTTTTT	CAWSVGVRSTNEKLFF
TRBJ1-3	NA	TRBV30	TRBD1	TGTGCCTGGAGTGTAGGTAGGGGGCCCGGAAACACCATATATTTT	CAWSVGRGPGNTIYF
TRBJ1-5	NA	TRBV27	NA	TGTGCCAGCAGTCCCCTAGACAGCAATCAGCCCCAGCATTTT	CASSPLDSNQPQHF
TRBJ2-5	NA	TRBV4-3	NA	TGCGCCAGCAGCCAAGATTGGATAGCTAGCGTAACCCAAGAGACCCAGTACTTC	CASSQDWIASVTQETQYF
TRBJ2-1	few	TRBV29-1	NA	TGCAGCGTTGAGGCGATAGGCTCCTACAATGAGCAGTTCTTC	CSVEAIGSYNEQFF
TRBJ2-7	NA	TRBV25-1	NA	TGTGCCAGCAGTTCCGGCGGCTCCTACGAGCAGTACTTC	CASSSGGSYEQYF
TRBJ2-1	NA	TRBV29-1	NA	TGCAGCGTTGACGGCGAACTTTTTTCACCTCATCAAGCAGATGAGCAGTTCTTC	CSVDGELFSPHQADEQFF
TRBJ2-7	NA	TRBV27	TRBD2	TGTGCCAGCAGCCTGGGACTATTCACCTACGAGCAGTACTTC	CASSLGLFTYEQYF
TRBJ2-3	NA	TRBV27	NA	TGTGCCAGCAGTTTATTAGGCACAGATACGCAGTATTTT	CASSLLGTDTQYF
TRBJ2-7	NA	TRBV4-1	NA	TGCGCCAGCAGCCAAGAATCCGTATCCGGACACGAGCAGTACTTC	CASSQESVSGHEQYF
TRBJ2-7	once	TRBV9	TRBD2	TGTGCCAGCAGCGCCGGCCGGGATAGCGGGAATTACGAGCAGTATTTC	CASSAGRDSGNYEQYF
TRBJ1-4	NA	TRBV7-2	TRBD1	TGTGCCAGCACCAATCAGCAGGGGGCAAGGGAAAAACTGTTTTTT	CASTNQQGAREKLFF
TRBJ2-1	NA	TRBV5-1	TRBD2	TGCGCCAGAAGCGAGGGTAGTGCTAGCGGGCACCCTAGGGAGCAGTTCTTC	CARSEGSASGHPREQFF
TRBJ2-1	NA	TRBV11-2	NA	TGTGCCAGCGGGCCCAATGAGCAGTTCTTC	CASGPNEQFF
TRBJ2-5	NA	TRBV19	TRBD2	TGTGCCAGTAGTTCGACTAGCGGGAGATTTCAAGAGACCCAGTACTTC	CASSSTSGRFQETQYF
TRBJ1-5	NA	TRBV7-8	NA	TGTGCCAGCAGCTTAGGTTTTGCAGGGCACAATCAGCCCCAGCATTTT	CASSLGFAGHNQPQHF
TRBJ1-5	once	TRBV18	NA	TGTGCCAGCTCACTGGCAGAAGGCTATAGCAATCAGCCCCAGCATTTT	CASSLAEGYSNQPQHF
TRBJ2-1	NA	TRBV11-2	NA	TGTGCCAGCAGCTTACGACTAGGGCGATCCTACAATGAGCAGTTCTTC	CASSLRLGRSYNEQFF
TRBJ2-2	NA	TRBV28	TRBD2	TGTGCCAGCAGTCCTCCGGGCGGGGGAGTCACCGGGGAGCTGTTTTTT	CASSPPGGGVTGELFF
TRBJ2-7	NA	TRBV6-5	NA	TGTGCCAGTACGGGGGACCACTACGAGCAGTACTTC	CASTGDHYEQYF
TRBJ2-5	NA	TRBV2	TRBD1	TGTGCCAGCAGTGAATCCGGGGACAGCCAAGAGACCCAGTACTTC	CASSESGDSQETQYF
TRBJ2-3	NA	TRBV7-9	TRBD1	TGTGCCAGCAGCTTAGAAGACAGGGGGCAAGCAGATACGCAGTATTTT	CASSLEDRGQADTQYF
TRBJ2-7	NA	TRBV18	NA	TGTGCCGGCTCCCTTTCCGACGAGCAGTACTTC	CAGSLSDEQYF
TRBJ1-1	NA	TRBV6-6	NA	TGTGCCAGCAGCCTGGGAGTGAACACTGAAGCTTTCTTT	CASSLGVNTEAFF
TRBJ2-7	once	TRBV11-2	NA	TGTGCCAGCAGCTTAGGAACAGCCTACGAGCAGTACTTC	CASSLGTAYEQYF
TRBJ2-1	NA	TRBV29-1	NA	TGCAGCGTTAGGGGGTGGTTTGGGGTCTCGTACAATGAGCAGTTCTTC	CSVRGWFGVSYNEQFF
TRBJ2-2	NA	TRBV28	NA	TGTGCCAGCAGTTTACGAGCCTTTGGGGGGGAGCTGTTTTTT	CASSLRAFGGELFF
TRBJ2-1	NA	TRBV2	TRBD2	TGTGCCAGCCAAGAGACCCCAGGACTAGCGGGACCCTTCTCCTACAATGAGCAGTTCTTC	CASQETPGLAGPFSYNEQFF
TRBJ1-5	NA	TRBV28	NA	TGTGCCAGCAGTCCCTTGGCAGGGGAGAATCAGCCCCAGCATTTT	CASSPLAGENQPQHF
TRBJ2-7	once	TRBV4-3	TRBD1	TGCGCCAGCAGCCAAGACCGGACAGGGTCGCGGGAGCAGTACTTC	CASSQDRTGSREQYF
TRBJ2-7	NA	TRBV13	TRBD2	TGTGCCAGCAGCCCCACGGGGACTAGCGGCTCCTACGAGCAGTACTTC	CASSPTGTSGSYEQYF
TRBJ1-1	NA	TRBV9	NA	TGTGCCAGCAGCGCGTTATCCGGGGAAAACACTGAAGCTTTCTTT	CASSALSGENTEAFF
TRBJ2-1	NA	TRBV4-1	TRBD2	TGCGCCAGCAGTACTAGCGGGACGCTCGATGAGCAGTTCTTC	CASSTSGTLDEQFF
TRBJ2-7	NA	TRBV4-1	NA	TGCGCCAGCAGCCAAAATTCGGGGCAGGGGAATGAGCAGTACTTC	CASSQNSGQGNEQYF
TRBJ1-1	NA	TRBV4-1	NA	TGCGCCAGCAGCCAAGATCCGACTCTGAACACTGAAGCTTTCTTT	CASSQDPTLNTEAFF
TRBJ2-1	few	TRBV10-1	TRBD1	TGCGCCAGCAGTGAGTCTATGGGACAGGGTAGGGATGAGCAGTTCTTC	CASSESMGQGRDEQFF
TRBJ2-3	NA	TRBV14	NA	TGTGCCAGCAGCCAAGAAAGACCAGATACGCAGTATTTT	CASSQERPDTQYF
TRBJ2-5	once	TRBV10-2	TRBD2	TGCGCCAGCAGTCCCTGGACTAGCGGGAGGGGGTCGCCAAAAGAGACCCAGTACTTC	CASSPWTSGRGSPKETQYF
TRBJ2-7	NA	TRBV7-9	NA	TGTGCCAGCAGCAACACCTACGAGCAGTACTTC	CASSNTYEQYF
TRBJ1-4	NA	TRBV19	NA	TGTGCCAGTACCCCCTGGCGGGGAGAGGGAACTAATGAAAAACTGTTTTTT	CASTPWRGEGTNEKLFF
TRBJ2-7	NA	TRBV10-2	NA	TGCGCCAGCAGAGGGCGTTCCTACGAGCAGTACTTC	CASRGRSYEQYF